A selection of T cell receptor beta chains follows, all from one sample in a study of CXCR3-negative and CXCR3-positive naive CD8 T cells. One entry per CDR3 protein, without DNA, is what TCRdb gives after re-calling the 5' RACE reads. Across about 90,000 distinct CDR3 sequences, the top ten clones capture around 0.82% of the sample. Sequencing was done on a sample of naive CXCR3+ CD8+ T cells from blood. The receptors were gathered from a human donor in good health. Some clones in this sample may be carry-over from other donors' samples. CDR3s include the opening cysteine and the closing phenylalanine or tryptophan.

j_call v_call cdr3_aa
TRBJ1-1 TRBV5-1 CASSSGTGLTEAFF
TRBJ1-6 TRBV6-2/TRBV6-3 CASSERTAGLNSPLHF
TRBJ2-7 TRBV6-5 CASTPRAGGLDEQYF
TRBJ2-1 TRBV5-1 CASSLVLAGKGEFF
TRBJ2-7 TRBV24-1 CATSDAKTGLPYEQYF
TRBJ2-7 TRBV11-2 CASTFGLAGGEQYF
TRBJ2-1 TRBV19 CASSLQTGTYNEQFF
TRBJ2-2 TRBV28 CASSFGGELFF
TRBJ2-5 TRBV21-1 CASSNGTGGPPQETQYF
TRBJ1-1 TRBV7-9 CASSTLGSPPNTEAFF
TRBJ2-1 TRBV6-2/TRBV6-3 CASSLSSPSYNEQFF
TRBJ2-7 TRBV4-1 CASSQEITYEQYF
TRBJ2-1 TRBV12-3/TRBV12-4 CASTIEGLANEQFF
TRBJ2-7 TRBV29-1 CSVAYFKAEAYEQYF
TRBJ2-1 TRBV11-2 CASSLGVGLFF
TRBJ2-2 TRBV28 CASELEGTGELFF
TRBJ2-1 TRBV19 CASSPADGYNEQFF
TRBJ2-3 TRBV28 CASIPGTSGTDTQYF
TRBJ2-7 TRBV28 CASSLPTDYRPYEQYF
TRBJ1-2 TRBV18 CASSPRLDGYTF
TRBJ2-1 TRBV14 CASSQGQGKFNEQFF
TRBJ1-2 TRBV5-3 CARSHSSGRYGYTF
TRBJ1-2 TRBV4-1 CASSGPYGYTF
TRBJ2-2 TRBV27 CASSSRQGLTGELFF
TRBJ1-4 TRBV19 CATSDRVIATNEKLFF
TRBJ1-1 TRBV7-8 CASSLGAPTEAFF
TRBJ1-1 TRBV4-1 CASSGQGGNTEAFF
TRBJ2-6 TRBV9 CASSPGTRISGANVLTF
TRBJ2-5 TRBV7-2 CASSSGTTSQETQYF
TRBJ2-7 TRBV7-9 CASSSTGGYEQYF
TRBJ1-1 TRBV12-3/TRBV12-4 CASSSTNRDRGFLNTEAFF
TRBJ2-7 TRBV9 CASSPRDWGYEQYF
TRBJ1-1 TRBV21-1 CASSKVGYMNTEAFF
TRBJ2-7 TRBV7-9 CASSSEGQGTYEQYF
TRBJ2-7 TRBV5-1 CASSPGQGVGEQYF
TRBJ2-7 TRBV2 CASRFPDRSYEQYF
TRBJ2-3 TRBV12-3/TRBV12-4 CASSPGLAFTDTQYF
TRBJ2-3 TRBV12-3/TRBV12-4 CATSIAGSTDTQYF
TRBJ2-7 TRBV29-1 CSVEQGSGDEQYF
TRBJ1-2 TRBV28 CASSSRTVTLGYTF
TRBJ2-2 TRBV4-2 CASSRYAGELFF
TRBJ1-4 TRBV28 CASTIGVDEKLFF
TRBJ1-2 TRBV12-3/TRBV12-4 CASSLLRLEGYTF
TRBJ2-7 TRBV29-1 CSVLGGGEQYF
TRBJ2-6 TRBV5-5 CASSLGVLSGANVLTF
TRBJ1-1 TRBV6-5 CASNQGGNTEAFF
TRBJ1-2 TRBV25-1 CASSRGTPEHGYTF
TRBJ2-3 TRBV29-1 CSVEDPRTRSTDTQYF
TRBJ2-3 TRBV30 CAWDRSWGTDTQYF
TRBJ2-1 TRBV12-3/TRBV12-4 CASSLAGLPNEQFF